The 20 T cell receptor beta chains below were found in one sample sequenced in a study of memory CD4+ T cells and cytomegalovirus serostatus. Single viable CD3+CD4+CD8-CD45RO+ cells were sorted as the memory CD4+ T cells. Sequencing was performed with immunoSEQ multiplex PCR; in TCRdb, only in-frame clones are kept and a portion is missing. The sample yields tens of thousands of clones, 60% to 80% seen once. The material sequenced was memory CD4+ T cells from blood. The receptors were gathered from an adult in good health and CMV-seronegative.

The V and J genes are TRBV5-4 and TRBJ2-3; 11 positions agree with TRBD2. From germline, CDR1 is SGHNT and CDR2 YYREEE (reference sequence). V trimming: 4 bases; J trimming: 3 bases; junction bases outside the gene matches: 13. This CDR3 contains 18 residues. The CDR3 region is CASSRTAIAGGQTDTQYF. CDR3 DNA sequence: TGTGCCAGCAGCCGAACAGCTATAGCGGGGGGGCAAACAGATACGCAGTATTTT.

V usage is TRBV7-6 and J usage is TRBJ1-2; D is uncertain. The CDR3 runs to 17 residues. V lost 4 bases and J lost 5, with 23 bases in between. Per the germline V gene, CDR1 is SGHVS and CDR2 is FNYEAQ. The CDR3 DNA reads TGTGCCAGCAGCTCCCACCCCCCGTCAGGCCTTGGGTATGGCTACACCTTC. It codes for CASSSHPPSGLGYGYTF.

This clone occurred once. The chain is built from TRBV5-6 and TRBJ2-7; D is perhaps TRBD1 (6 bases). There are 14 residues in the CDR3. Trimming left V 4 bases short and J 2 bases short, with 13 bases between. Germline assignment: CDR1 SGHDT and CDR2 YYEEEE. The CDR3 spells CASSRQDTAYEQYF. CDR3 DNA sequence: TGTGCCAGCAGCCGACAGGACACGGCCTACGAGCAGTACTTC.

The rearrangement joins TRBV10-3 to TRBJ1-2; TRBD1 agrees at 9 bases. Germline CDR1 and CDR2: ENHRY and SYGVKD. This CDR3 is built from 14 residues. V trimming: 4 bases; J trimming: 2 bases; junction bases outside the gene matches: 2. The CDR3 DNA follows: TGTGCCATCAGTGGGGACAGGGAGAACTATGGCTACACCTTC. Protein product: CAISGDRENYGYTF.

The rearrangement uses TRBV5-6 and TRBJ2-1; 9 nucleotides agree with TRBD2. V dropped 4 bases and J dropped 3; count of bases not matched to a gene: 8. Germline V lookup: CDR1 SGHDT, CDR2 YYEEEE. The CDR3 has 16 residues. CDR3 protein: CASSRPAAGGYNEQFF. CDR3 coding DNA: TGTGCCAGCAGCCGTCCTGCAGCGGGGGGCTACAATGAGCAGTTCTTC. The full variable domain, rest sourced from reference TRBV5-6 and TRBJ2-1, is DAGVTQSPTHLIKTRGQQVTLRCSPKSGHDTVSWYQQALGQGPQFIFQYYEEEERQRGNFPDRFSGHQFPNYSSELNVNALLLGDSALYLCASSRPAAGGYNEQFFGPGTRLTVL.

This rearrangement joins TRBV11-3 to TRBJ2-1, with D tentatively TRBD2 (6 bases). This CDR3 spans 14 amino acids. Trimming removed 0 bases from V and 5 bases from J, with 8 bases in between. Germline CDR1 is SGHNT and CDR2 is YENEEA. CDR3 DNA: TGTGCCAGCAGCTTAGACTCGGGGGACAATGAGCAGTTCTTC. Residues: CASSLDSGDNEQFF.

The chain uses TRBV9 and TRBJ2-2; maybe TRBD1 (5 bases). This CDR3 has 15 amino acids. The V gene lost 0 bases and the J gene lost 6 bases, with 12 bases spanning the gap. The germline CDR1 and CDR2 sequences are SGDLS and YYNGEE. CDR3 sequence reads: CASSVVGQGAGELFF. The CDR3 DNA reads TGTGCCAGCAGCGTAGTAGGTCAAGGGGCCGGGGAGCTGTTTTTT.

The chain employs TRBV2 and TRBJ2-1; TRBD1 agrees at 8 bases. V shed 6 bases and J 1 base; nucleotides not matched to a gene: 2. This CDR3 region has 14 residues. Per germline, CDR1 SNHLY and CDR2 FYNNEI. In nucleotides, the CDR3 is TGTGCCAGCAGCCGGGACAGGTCCTACAATGAGCAGTTCTTC. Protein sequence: CASSRDRSYNEQFF.

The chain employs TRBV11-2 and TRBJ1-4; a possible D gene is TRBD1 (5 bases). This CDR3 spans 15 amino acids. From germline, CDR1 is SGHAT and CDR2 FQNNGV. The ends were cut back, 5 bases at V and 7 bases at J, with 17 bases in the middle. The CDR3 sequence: CASSPAGQGGEKLFF. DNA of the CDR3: TGTGCCAGCAGCCCAGCGGGGCAGGGAGGTGAAAAACTGTTTTTT.

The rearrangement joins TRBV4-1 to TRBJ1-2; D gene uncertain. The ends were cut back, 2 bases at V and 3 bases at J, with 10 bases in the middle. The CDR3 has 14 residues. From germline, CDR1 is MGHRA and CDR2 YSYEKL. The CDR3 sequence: CASSQSTADYGYTF. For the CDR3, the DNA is TGCGCCAGCAGCCAATCAACAGCGGACTATGGCTACACCTTC.

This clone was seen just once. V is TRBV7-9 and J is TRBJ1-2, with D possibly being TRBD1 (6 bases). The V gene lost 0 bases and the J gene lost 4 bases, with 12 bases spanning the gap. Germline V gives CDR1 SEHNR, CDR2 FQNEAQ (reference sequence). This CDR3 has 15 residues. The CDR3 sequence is CASSLAGGKAYGYTF. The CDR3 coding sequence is TGTGCCAGCAGCTTAGCGGGGGGCAAGGCCTATGGCTACACCTTC.

CDR3 sequence (DNA): TGTGCCAGCAGCATCGTTGGCAATCAGCCCCAGCATTTT. Protein sequence: CASSIVGNQPQHF. V is TRBV6-5 and J is TRBJ1-5, with D unclear. This CDR3 spans 13 amino acids. CDR1 MNHEY and CDR2 SVGAGI come from the germline V gene. V dropped 6 bases and J dropped 2 bases, with 8 bases sitting between them.

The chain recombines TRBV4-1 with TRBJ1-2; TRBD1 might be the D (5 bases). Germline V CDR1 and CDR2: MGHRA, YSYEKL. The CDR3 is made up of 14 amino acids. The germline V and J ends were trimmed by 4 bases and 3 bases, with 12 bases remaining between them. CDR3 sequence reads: CASSLRRGDYGYTF. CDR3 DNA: TGCGCCAGCAGCCTAAGAAGGGGTGACTATGGCTACACCTTC.

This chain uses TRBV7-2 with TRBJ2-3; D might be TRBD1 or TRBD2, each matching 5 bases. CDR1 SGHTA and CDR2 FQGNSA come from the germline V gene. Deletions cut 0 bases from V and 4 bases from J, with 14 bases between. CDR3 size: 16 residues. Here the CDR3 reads CASSLAVWGLADTQYF. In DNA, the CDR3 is TGTGCCAGCAGCTTAGCGGTCTGGGGGTTGGCAGATACGCAGTATTTT.

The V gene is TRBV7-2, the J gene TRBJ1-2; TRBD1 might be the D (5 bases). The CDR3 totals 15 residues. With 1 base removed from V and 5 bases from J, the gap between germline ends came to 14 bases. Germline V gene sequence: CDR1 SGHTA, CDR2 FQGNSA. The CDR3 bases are TGTGCCAGCAGCTTAGACGGGGCGCAATCTTATGGCTACACCTTC. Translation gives CASSLDGAQSYGYTF. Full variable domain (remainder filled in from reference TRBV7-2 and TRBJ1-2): GAGVSQSPSNKVTEKGKDVELRCDPISGHTALYWYRQSLGQGLEFLIYFQGNSAPDKSGLPSDRFSAERTGGSVSTLTIQRTQQEDSAVYLCASSLDGAQSYGYTFGSGTRLTVV.

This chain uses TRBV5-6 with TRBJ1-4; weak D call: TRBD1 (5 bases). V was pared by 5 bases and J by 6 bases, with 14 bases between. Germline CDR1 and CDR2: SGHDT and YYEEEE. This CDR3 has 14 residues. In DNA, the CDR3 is TGTGCCAGCAGTCCCGGGGGTAGGGATGAAAAACTGTTTTTT. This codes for CASSPGGRDEKLFF.

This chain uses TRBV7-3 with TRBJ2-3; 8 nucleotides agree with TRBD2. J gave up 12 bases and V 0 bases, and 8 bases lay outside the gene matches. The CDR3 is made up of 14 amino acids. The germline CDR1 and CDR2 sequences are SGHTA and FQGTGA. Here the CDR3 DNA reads TGTGCCAGCAGCTTAACTGCACTGAGCGGGGGCCAGTATTTT. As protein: CASSLTALSGGQYF.

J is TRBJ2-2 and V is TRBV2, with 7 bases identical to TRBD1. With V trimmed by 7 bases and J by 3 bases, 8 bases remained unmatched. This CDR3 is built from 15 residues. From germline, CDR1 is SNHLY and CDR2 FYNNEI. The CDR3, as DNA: TGTGCCAGCATGAGGGGGCATATGGACACCGGGGAGCTGTTTTTT. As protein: CASMRGHMDTGELFF.

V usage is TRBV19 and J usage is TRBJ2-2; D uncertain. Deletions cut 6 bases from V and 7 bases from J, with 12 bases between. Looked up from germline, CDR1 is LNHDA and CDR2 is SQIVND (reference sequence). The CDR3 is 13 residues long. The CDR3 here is CASSNDIGGELFF. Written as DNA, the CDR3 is TGTGCCAGTAGCAACGACATTGGCGGGGAGCTGTTTTTT.

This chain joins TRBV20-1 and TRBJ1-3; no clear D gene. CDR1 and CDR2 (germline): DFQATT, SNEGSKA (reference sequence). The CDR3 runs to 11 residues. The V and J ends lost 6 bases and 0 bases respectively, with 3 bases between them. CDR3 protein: CSAVSGNTIYF. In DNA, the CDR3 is TGCAGTGCCGTCTCTGGAAACACCATATATTTT.